In this sample, the clone carrying this TCR beta chain turned up a few times. CDR3 length equals 12 residues. Germline V lookup: CDR1 DFQATT, CDR2 SNEGSKA (reference sequence). Trimming took 5 bases from V and 6 from J, leaving 13 bases between them. The data are from a study of T-cell reconstitution after alpha-beta-depleted transplantation in children. The TCRbeta library incorporated unique molecular identifiers. From the PCR reads, TCRdb called clonotypes with MiXCR, one entry per CDR3 protein. Of roughly 610,000 distinct CDR3 sequences listed, about 10% are singletons. This sequence joins TRBV20-1 and TRBJ1-1; D perhaps matches TRBD1 (5 bases). This TCR was sampled from a human donor who donated a stem cell graft to a child with acute myeloid leukemia. The sample consisted of PBMCs from the stem cell graft donor, taken from the stem cell graft. The CDR3, as DNA: TGCAGTGCTTCGCGGGGCTACGCTGAAGCTTTCTTT. It encodes CSASRGYAEAFF.